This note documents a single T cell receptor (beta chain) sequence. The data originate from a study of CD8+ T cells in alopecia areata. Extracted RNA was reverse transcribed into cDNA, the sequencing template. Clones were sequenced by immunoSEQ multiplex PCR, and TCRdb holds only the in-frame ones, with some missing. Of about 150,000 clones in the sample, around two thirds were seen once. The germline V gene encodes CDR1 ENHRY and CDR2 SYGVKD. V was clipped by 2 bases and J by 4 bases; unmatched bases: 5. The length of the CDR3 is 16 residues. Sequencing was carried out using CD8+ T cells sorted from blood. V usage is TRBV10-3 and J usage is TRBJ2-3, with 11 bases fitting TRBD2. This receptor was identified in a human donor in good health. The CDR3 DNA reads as TGTGCCATCAGTGAGCTAACTAGCGGGAGCGCAGATACGCAGTATTTT. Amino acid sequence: CAISELTSGSADTQYF.